The present entry profiles one TCR beta chain with its context. The germline V gene encodes CDR1 SQVTM and CDR2 ANQGSEA. The CDR3 contains 14 residues. Germline trimming cut 6 bases from V and 4 bases from J; bases unmatched to any gene: 9. Then a second PCR, running roughly 6 to 12 cycles, was carried out with a sample-barcoded 5' primer and a J-beta primer mix. MiXCR was run by TCRdb on the 5' RACE reads, yielding one entry per CDR3 protein. The table includes around 800,000 distinct CDR3 sequences, roughly 24% detected once. The data belong to a study of blood T cells in healthy people across ages. Drawn from each donor were approximately 10 milliliters of peripheral blood. These data were also filed under a second study, of T cells of mothers and their children.

The clonotype originates from a boy aged 10-17 years in good health. Source material: blood. The V gene is TRBV29-1, the J gene TRBJ2-5, with 9 bases matching TRBD1. CDR3 protein: CSVPHRGPGETQYF. CDR3 bases: TGCAGCGTCCCCCACAGGGGGCCGGGAGAGACCCAGTACTTC.